The clone carrying this T cell receptor beta chain was seen many times. Arm-PCR with iRepertoire HTBI primers amplified the CDR3 regions for these TCR beta libraries. TCRdb reanalysed the multiplex PCR reads using MiXCR and keeps one entry per CDR3 protein. The table has roughly 500,000 distinct CDR3 sequences, roughly 13% seen once; the top ten hold under 10%. This record belongs to a study of regulatory T cells in long-lasting Graves disease. The sample's time point: newly diagnosed GD, antithyroid drugs for less than 3 months. With RNA extracted from PBMCs as input, the TCR library was made. This same sample was also part of a study on T cells in Graves' hyperthyroidism and ophthalmopathy.

Sequencing was performed on peripheral blood mononuclear cells (PBMCs), taken at new diagnosis, from a patient treated with antithyroid drugs. The clonotype was recovered from a man aged 25-40 years with Graves disease.

The CDR3 nucleotides read TGTGCCAGCGCCTCACGCGTACAGGGGAATCCCAATGAGCAGTTCTTC. Translation: CASASRVQGNPNEQFF. The genes are TRBV27 and TRBJ2-1, with 7 nucleotides matching TRBD1. Germline V lookup: CDR1 MNHEY, CDR2 SMNVEV (reference sequence). The V and J ends lost 8 bases and 6 bases, in that order; junction bases with no gene match: 16. This CDR3 contains 16 residues.